The clone carrying this TCR beta chain showed up just once. The antigen remains unidentified. The sample belongs to a study of cytomegalovirus exposure and HLA in healthy donors. The study, taken as a whole, reports: Later genetic work tied a missense DCLRE1C variant to beta-chain V and J trimming. The majority of TCR sequences were rare, yet some public TCRs appeared in many donors. Excluded: some indistinguishable V segments such as TRBV6-2 and TRBV6-3.

The CDR3 is 15 amino acids. PCR employed 60 Vbeta and 13 Jbeta primers. The table came from immunoSEQ multiplex PCR; TCRdb's copy has only in-frame clones and leaves some out. The sample lists about 120,000 clones; more than 60% were seen once. The sample consisted of PBMCs. The sequence was collected from a female donor in good health and CMV-seronegative. V usage is TRBV7-5 and J usage is TRBJ2-3; the table's D call of TRBD2 was not tested on the DNA. TRBV7-5 counts as a pseudogene. CDR3 protein: CARSSGGGATDTQYF. For the CDR3, the DNA is TGTGCCAGAAGCTCCGGCGGGGGGGCGACAGATACGCAGTATTTT.